This T cell receptor beta chain was recovered during a study of human T cells and chemical hapten exposure. General study points: A positive correlation with patch test score was shown by PT1 expanded TCR counts.

CDR3 length: 16 amino acids. Losses at the gene ends were 4 bases for V and 0 bases for J; bases not matched to a gene: 5. Germline CDR1 and CDR2: SGHRS and YFSETQ. This clonotype occurred many times. Antigen: not known. TCRdb reprocessed the RACE reads via MiXCR and lists one record per CDR3 protein. The table has some 98,000 distinct CDR3 sequences, about 10% seen once. As to time point: pre-sensitization, week 0. As to treatment: therapeutic diphenylcyclopropenone sensitization with weekly scalp DPC. The chain couples TRBV5-1 to TRBJ2-2; 8 bases fit TRBD1. This clonotype originated in a woman aged 55 to 70 with alopecia areata. Some clones in this sample may be carry-over from other donors' samples. The material sequenced was whole blood, taken in connection with sensitization to the hapten diphenylcyclopropenone (DPC). The CDR3 loop reads CASSQGTGSNTGELFF. The DNA of the CDR3 is TGCGCCAGCAGCCAGGGGACAGGTTCGAACACCGGGGAGCTGTTTTTT.